This is a list of T cell receptor beta chains from one sample in a study of blood T cells in healthy people across ages. Each CDR3 protein gets one entry after TCRdb re-called the 5' RACE reads with MiXCR. The sample records about 800,000 distinct CDR3 sequences, 55% to 70% being singletons. The specimen sequenced was blood. These receptors were collected from a man aged 25-40 years in good health. CDR3s include the opening cysteine and the closing phenylalanine or tryptophan. A D gene is named only where the DNA matches it firmly. Where a row states a size, it is once, few, many or the class of an expanded clone; other rows omit it.

v_gene	d_gene	abundance	j_gene	len	CDR3nt	CDR3aa
TRBV29-1	TRBD1	few	TRBJ1-1	16	TGCAGCGTTATTCTCCGGGACAGGGTGATACCCACTGAAGCTTTCTTT	CSVILRDRVIPTEAFF
TRBV11-2	TRBD1	-	TRBJ2-5	15	TGTGCCAGCGGCGGCCGCTGGACAGGGGACAATGAGCAGTACTTC	CASGGRWTGDNEQYF
TRBV4-1	TRBD2	-	TRBJ2-3	14	TGCGCCAGCAGCCCGACTAGCGGGGACGATACGCAGTATTTT	CASSPTSGDDTQYF
TRBV10-3	-	-	TRBJ2-7	14	TGTGCCATCTCGTTCGACGGGAGCTCCTACGAGCAGTACTTC	CAISFDGSSYEQYF
TRBV11-2	-	many	TRBJ2-3	14	TGTGCCAGCAGCCCCCAGACAGTCGGAGATACGCAGTATTTT	CASSPQTVGDTQYF
TRBV3-1	-	-	TRBJ1-2	15	TGTGCCAGCAGCCGCCAGACCGAGGAGAACTATGGCTACACCTTC	CASSRQTEENYGYTF
TRBV3-1	TRBD2	-	TRBJ2-5	16	TGTGCCAGCAGTCCCAACTCAGCGGGAGTTCTAGGGACCCAGTACTTC	CASSPNSAGVLGTQYF
TRBV10-1	-	few	TRBJ2-4	15	TGCGCCAGCAGTGACCGCGGGCTAGCCAAAAACATTCAGTACTTC	CASSDRGLAKNIQYF
TRBV7-2	TRBD1	few	TRBJ1-2	17	TGTGCCAGCAGCCTGGGACAGGGTACACCTCTAACTAATGGCTACACCTTC	CASSLGQGTPLTNGYTF
TRBV10-3	TRBD2	many	TRBJ2-3	14	TGTGCCATCAGCGGACTAGCGGCTGGTTATACGCAGTATTTT	CAISGLAAGYTQYF
TRBV24-1	-	-	TRBJ2-1	12	TGTGCCACCAGTGGGGACACCGATGAGCAGTTCTTC	CATSGDTDEQFF
TRBV27	-	-	TRBJ1-2	14	TGTGCCAGCAGTTTTTCGGGCGAGACTTATGGCTACACCTTC	CASSFSGETYGYTF
TRBV7-2	TRBD1	-	TRBJ1-2	15	TGTGCCAGCAGTTATGAAGGACAGGGCATCTATGGCTACACCTTC	CASSYEGQGIYGYTF
TRBV20-1	TRBD2	-	TRBJ2-7	14	TGCAGTGCTCCGTCTAGCGGGAGGATGGTCGAGCAGTACTTC	CSAPSSGRMVEQYF
TRBV28	TRBD2	-	TRBJ2-1	16	TGTGCCAGCAGCCTTAGCGGGAGGCCCCCTTACAATGAGCAGTTCTTC	CASSLSGRPPYNEQFF
TRBV5-6	TRBD2	-	TRBJ2-7	15	TGTGCCAGCAGCGCCCGGGGGACTAGCGACGACGAGCAGTACTTC	CASSARGTSDDEQYF
TRBV7-2	-	few	TRBJ2-3	13	TGTGCCAGCAGCCCCCGATTGTCGGATACGCAGTATTTT	CASSPRLSDTQYF